This section outlines one T cell receptor (beta chain) sequence together with its context. Authors' data handling: Amplification from reference gene primers served as the basis for estimated nucleated cell counts. Produced via immunoSEQ multiplex PCR; TCRdb's table is partial and in-frame only. The DNA was the basis for D and trimming; V, J and clone size are from that table. The sample lists roughly 190,000 clones, 88% occurring once. This entry belongs to a study of blood T cell repertoires in COVID-19. Across the whole study: Italy, Spain and the United States were the sources of the convalescent and acute COVID-19 samples. The analysed material was cDNA or gDNA that came from T cells, B-cell-depleted T cells, or PBMCs.

The CDR3 runs 17 residues. CDR1 is SGHNT and CDR2 is YENEEA in the germline V gene. The J segment lost 3 bases and the V segment lost 2 bases, leaving 10 bases of the junction unmatched. The sample taken for sequencing was peripheral blood. The sequence came from a man aged 40-49 years with active or convalescent COVID-19. This rearrangement joins TRBV11-3 to TRBJ2-1; TRBD2 agrees at 7 bases. The CDR3 coding sequence is TGTGCCAGCAGCTTAAGGTGGGAGGGGCCTGTCTACAATGAGCAGTTCTTC. Encoded protein: CASSLRWEGPVYNEQFF. Based on the CDR3 plus reference TRBV11-3 and TRBJ2-1, the full variable domain is EAGVVQSPRYKIIEKKQPVAFWCNPISGHNTLYWYLQNLGQGPELLIRYENEEAVDDSQLPKDRFSAERLKGVDSTLKIQPAELGDSAVYLCASSLRWEGPVYNEQFFGPGTRLTVL.